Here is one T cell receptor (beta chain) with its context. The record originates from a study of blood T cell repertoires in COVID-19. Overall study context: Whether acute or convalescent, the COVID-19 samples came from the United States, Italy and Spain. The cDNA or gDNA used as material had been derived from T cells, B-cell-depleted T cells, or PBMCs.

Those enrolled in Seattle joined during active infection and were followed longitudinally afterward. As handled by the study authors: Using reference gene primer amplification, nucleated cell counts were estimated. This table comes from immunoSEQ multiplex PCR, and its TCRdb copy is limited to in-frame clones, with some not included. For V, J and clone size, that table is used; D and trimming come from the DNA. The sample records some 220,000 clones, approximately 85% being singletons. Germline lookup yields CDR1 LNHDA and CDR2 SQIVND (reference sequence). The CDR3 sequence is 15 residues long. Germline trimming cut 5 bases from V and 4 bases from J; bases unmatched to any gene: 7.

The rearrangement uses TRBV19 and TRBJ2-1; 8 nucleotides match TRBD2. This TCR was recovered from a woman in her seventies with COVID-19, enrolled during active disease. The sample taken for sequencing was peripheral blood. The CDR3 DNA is TGTGCCAGTAGTCTGCCGGGACTAGGGTACAATGAGCAGTTCTTC. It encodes CASSLPGLGYNEQFF. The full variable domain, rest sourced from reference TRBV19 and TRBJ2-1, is DGGITQSPKYLFRKEGQNVTLSCEQNLNHDAMYWYRQDPGQGLRLIYYSQIVNDFQKGDIAEGYSVSREKKESFPLTVTSAQKNPTAFYLCASSLPGLGYNEQFFGPGTRLTVL.